This TCR beta chain was identified in a study of shared clonotypes between healthy human individuals. General study findings and limits: Larger richness was generally estimated for naive than memory subsets.

In the CD4+ fraction, cells were divided into CD45RA+ naive and CD45RA-negative memory subsets. Authors' methods: Filtering was not the same, since immunoSEQ gave junction-only sequences without quality scores. Using immunoSEQ multiplex PCR, the repertoire was profiled, and TCRdb retains in-frame clones only, with some absent. The DNA gave D and trimming, while V, J and clone size come from that table. The sample carries over a million clones, over 95% recorded once. The V end lost 3 bases, the J end lost 5 bases, and 17 bases lay between the germline ends. Germline CDR1 and CDR2: MNHEY and SMNVEV (reference sequence). This CDR3 contains 16 residues. As regards this clone: What it recognizes is unknown.

Sample: naive CD4+ T cells sorted from blood. Subset noted: CD45RA+ positively selected. The chain recombines TRBV27 with TRBJ2-1; either TRBD1 or TRBD2 may fit D (5 bases each). The sequence came from a man younger than 45 in good health. In DNA form, the CDR3 reads TGTGCCAGCAGTTTGAAGGGACCCTTAGCCAACAATGAGCAGTTCTTC. Translation gives CASSLKGPLANNEQFF.